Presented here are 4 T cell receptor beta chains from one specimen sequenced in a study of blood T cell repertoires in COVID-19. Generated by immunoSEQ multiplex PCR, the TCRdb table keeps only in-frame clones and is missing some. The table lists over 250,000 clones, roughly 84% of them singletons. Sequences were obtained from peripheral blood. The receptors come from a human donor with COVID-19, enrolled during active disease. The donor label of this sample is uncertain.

The CDR3 protein is CASQEGTGPNSPLHF. CDR3 in DNA: TGTGCCAGCCAAGAAGGGACAGGGCCAAATTCACCCCTCCACTTT. V gene TRBV19 combines with J gene TRBJ1-6; TRBD1 matches 9 bases. Germline CDR1 and CDR2: LNHDA and SQIVND (reference sequence). V lost 9 bases and J lost 7; bases outside the gene matches: 10. This CDR3 has 15 residues. The full variable domain, completed using reference TRBV19 and TRBJ1-6, is DGGITQSPKYLFRKEGQNVTLSCEQNLNHDAMYWYRQDPGQGLRLIYYSQIVNDFQKGDIAEGYSVSREKKESFPLTVTSAQKNPTAFYLCASQEGTGPNSPLHFGNGTRLTVT.

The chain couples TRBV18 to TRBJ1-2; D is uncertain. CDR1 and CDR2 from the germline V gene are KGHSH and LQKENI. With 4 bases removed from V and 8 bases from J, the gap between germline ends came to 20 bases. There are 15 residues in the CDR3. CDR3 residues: CASSLQTGAQEGYTF. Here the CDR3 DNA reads TGTGCCAGCTCACTACAGACGGGAGCGCAGGAGGGCTACACCTTC.

CDR3 nucleotides: TGTGCCAGCAGCTTTACTAGCGGCAAAAACATTCAGTACTTC. Translated, it gives CASSFTSGKNIQYF. This sequence joins TRBV5-6 and TRBJ2-4, with 8 nucleotides matching TRBD2. J gave up 3 bases and V 2 bases, and 1 base lay outside the gene matches. The CDR3 runs to 14 residues. Germline values: CDR1 SGHDT, CDR2 YYEEEE. Variable domain in full (rest from reference TRBV5-6 and TRBJ2-4): DAGVTQSPTHLIKTRGQQVTLRCSPKSGHDTVSWYQQALGQGPQFIFQYYEEEERQRGNFPDRFSGHQFPNYSSELNVNALLLGDSALYLCASSFTSGKNIQYFGAGTRLSVL.

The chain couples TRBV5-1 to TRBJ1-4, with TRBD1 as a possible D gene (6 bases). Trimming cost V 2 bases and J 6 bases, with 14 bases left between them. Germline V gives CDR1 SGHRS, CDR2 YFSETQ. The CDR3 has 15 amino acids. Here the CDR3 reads CASSFAGARDEKLFF. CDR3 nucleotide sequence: TGCGCCAGCAGCTTCGCAGGGGCCAGGGATGAAAAACTGTTTTTT.